A selection of T cell receptor beta chains follows, all from one sample in a study of OX40 agonist ivuxolimab in advanced cancers. Clones were read by immunoSEQ multiplex PCR, and TCRdb kept only the in-frame ones, dropping some. The sample includes roughly 77,000 clones, roughly 80% of them seen just once. This specimen was CD4+ or CD8+ T cells sorted from blood, taken in a trial of the OX40 agonist ivuxolimab. The receptor source for this set is an adult with an advanced solid tumor such as melanoma, head and neck, liver or kidney cancer. Each CDR3 is given with its conserved first and last residue. A D gene is named only where the DNA matches it firmly. Clone sizes are given selectively: once, few, many, or a class where the clone is expanded.

>TRBD2|17|TRBJ2-1|-|TRBV12-5
CASGLVTGGSSYNEQFF
TGTGCTAGTGGTTTGGTGACGGGCGGGAGCTCCTACAATGAGCAGTTCTTC
>TRBD1|14|TRBJ1-1|-|TRBV2
CASSNRGMDTEAFF
TGTGCCAGCAGTAACAGGGGGATGGACACTGAAGCTTTCTTT
>-|12|TRBJ1-6|-|TRBV6-5
CASRENNSPLHF
TGTGCCAGCAGGGAAAATAATTCACCCCTCCACTTT
>TRBD1|15|TRBJ2-7|-|TRBV11-2
CASSLVAGGTSEQYF
TGTGCCAGCAGCTTAGTAGCAGGGGGCACATCCGAGCAGTACTTC
>TRBD1|13|TRBJ1-1|-|TRBV19
CASSSRDSPEAFF
TGTGCCAGTAGTAGTCGGGACAGCCCTGAAGCTTTCTTT
>-|14|TRBJ1-5|-|TRBV5-6
CASSSQGYRQPQHF
TGTGCCAGCAGCTCGCAGGGGTACCGTCAGCCCCAGCATTTT
>TRBD2|15|TRBJ2-1|-|TRBV6-1
CASTRSGGFVNEQFF
TGTGCCAGCACGCGTAGCGGGGGGTTTGTTAATGAGCAGTTCTTC
>TRBD1|15|TRBJ2-7|-|TRBV29-1
CSVQTGTGGIYEQYF
TGCAGCGTGCAGACCGGGACAGGGGGCATCTACGAGCAGTACTTC
>TRBD1|18|TRBJ2-1|-|TRBV18
CASSPRAPGQGANNEQFF
TGTGCCAGCTCACCAAGAGCCCCGGGACAGGGGGCGAACAATGAGCAGTTCTTC
>-|11|TRBJ1-2|-|TRBV6-5
CSTRANYGYTF
TGTTCGACCAGGGCGAACTATGGCTACACCTTC
>TRBD1|14|TRBJ1-1|once|TRBV5-1
CASSLKGADTEAFF
TGCGCCAGCAGCTTGAAGGGGGCCGACACTGAAGCTTTCTTT
>-|12|TRBJ1-2|-|TRBV7-2
CASSDVDYGYTF
TGTGCCAGCAGCGACGTTGACTATGGCTACACCTTC
>TRBD1|13|TRBJ1-1|-|TRBV7-2
CASSPGTGREAFF
TGTGCCAGCAGCCCTGGGACAGGAAGGGAAGCTTTCTTT
>TRBD1|16|TRBJ2-1|-|TRBV12-5
CASGLPPGQGYNEQFF
TGTGCTAGTGGTTTGCCCCCCGGACAGGGGTACAATGAGCAGTTCTTC
>-|10|TRBJ1-1|few|TRBV6-6
CASTGDSAFF
TGTGCCAGCACGGGAGACTCGGCTTTCTTT
>TRBD2|16|TRBJ2-5|-|TRBV11-3
CASSLALGTSQETQYF
TGTGCCAGCAGCTTAGCCCTAGGGACTAGCCAAGAGACCCAGTACTTC
>-|13|TRBJ2-5|few|TRBV2
CASSVSSGETQYF
TGTGCCAGCAGTGTTTCCAGTGGAGAGACCCAGTACTTC
>TRBD2|15|TRBJ2-4|-|TRBV27
CASSAEIGTSGIQYF
TGTGCCAGCAGTGCTGAGATCGGGACTAGCGGAATTCAGTACTTC
>-|17|TRBJ1-4|-|TRBV7-8
CASSLAGDRGTNEKLFF
TGTGCCAGCAGCTTAGCCGGGGACCGGGGGACTAATGAAAAACTGTTTTTT
>TRBD2|13|TRBJ2-2|-|TRBV27
CASSFRGAGELFF
TGTGCCAGCAGTTTCCGGGGGGCCGGGGAGCTGTTTTTT
>-|14|TRBJ2-7|-|TRBV4-3
CASSQETGAYEQYF
TGCGCCAGCAGCCAAGAAACAGGCGCCTACGAGCAGTACTTC
>-|14|TRBJ1-1|-|TRBV9
CASSVVSANTEAFF
TGTGCCAGCAGCGTAGTCAGTGCGAACACTGAAGCTTTCTTT
>-|12|TRBJ2-3|-|TRBV11-2
CASTPRADTQYF
TGTGCCAGCACTCCGAGGGCAGATACGCAGTATTTT
>TRBD1|15|TRBJ2-7|once|TRBV6-5
CASSATRDRASEQYF
TGTGCCAGCAGCGCTACTAGGGACAGGGCTTCCGAGCAGTACTTC
>-|14|TRBJ1-1|-|TRBV4-1
CASRLLGRNTEAFF
TGCGCCAGCAGGCTGCTAGGGCGTAACACTGAAGCTTTCTTT
>TRBD1|15|TRBJ1-1|-|TRBV7-9
CASSPGGRGNTEAFF
TGTGCCAGCAGCCCAGGGGGACGGGGGAACACTGAAGCTTTCTTT
>-|15|TRBJ1-1|-|TRBV18
CASSLSTGMNTEAFF
TGTGCCAGCTCTCTTTCGACCGGCATGAACACTGAAGCTTTCTTT
>TRBD2|15|TRBJ2-7|-|TRBV28
CASSSIAGGGYEQYF
TGTGCCAGCAGTTCTATAGCGGGGGGCGGCTACGAGCAGTACTTC
>-|16|TRBJ1-1|-|TRBV7-8
CASSLAGLNVNTEAFF
TGTGCCAGCAGCTTAGCAGGACTGAACGTAAACACTGAAGCTTTCTTT
>-|13|TRBJ2-7|-|TRBV7-3
CASSLFTSYEQYF
TGTGCCAGCAGCTTATTCACCTCCTACGAGCAGTACTTC
>TRBD1|16|TRBJ1-5|once|TRBV7-8
CASSLGRDRGSQPQHF
TGTGCCAGCAGCTTGGGTCGGGACAGGGGATCTCAGCCCCAGCATTTT
>TRBD2|14|TRBJ2-1|-|TRBV6-5
CASSYQRETNEQFF
TGTGCCAGCAGTTACCAGCGGGAGACCAATGAGCAGTTCTTC
>-|13|TRBJ1-1|-|TRBV19
CASSLTGRTEAFF
TGTGCCAGTAGTTTGACCGGGAGGACTGAAGCTTTCTTT
>-|15|TRBJ1-1|-|TRBV5-4
CASSLGGTVVTEAFF
TGTGCCAGCAGCTTGGGAGGGACCGTGGTCACTGAAGCTTTCTTT
>-|16|TRBJ2-2|-|TRBV9
CASSVDVEVRTGELFF
TGTGCCAGCAGCGTAGACGTGGAGGTGAGGACCGGGGAGCTGTTTTTT
>-|12|TRBJ1-1|-|TRBV11-3
CASQGRGPEAFF
TGTGCCAGTCAGGGTCGGGGGCCTGAAGCTTTCTTT
>-|13|TRBJ2-7|medium-sized|TRBV2
CASSVQGLVEQYF
TGTGCCAGCAGTGTTCAGGGATTGGTCGAGCAGTACTTC
>-|13|TRBJ1-2|-|TRBV4-3
CASSPGRNYGYTF
TGCGCCAGCAGCCCCGGACGGAACTATGGCTACACCTTC
>-|14|TRBJ2-1|-|TRBV6-6
CASSYSSYDGEQFF
TGTGCCAGCAGTTACTCGAGCTATGACGGGGAGCAGTTCTTC
>TRBD2|16|TRBJ2-1|-|TRBV5-1
CASSLGTGGTKNEQFF
TGCGCCAGCAGCTTGGGTACGGGAGGGACGAAAAATGAGCAGTTCTTC
>-|14|TRBJ1-5|-|TRBV19
CASSYDFSNQPQHF
TGTGCCAGTAGTTACGACTTTAGCAATCAGCCCCAGCATTTT
>TRBD1|15|TRBJ1-5|-|TRBV5-6
CASSFLTGGNQPQHF
TGTGCCAGCAGCTTCTTAACAGGGGGAAATCAGCCCCAGCATTTT
>-|13|TRBJ2-3|-|TRBV7-2
CASSLIAKDTQYF
TGTGCCAGCAGCTTAATAGCAAAAGATACGCAGTATTTT
>-|16|TRBJ2-6|-|TRBV7-9
CASSLASGAGANVLTF
TGTGCCAGCAGCTTAGCGTCAGGTGCTGGGGCCAACGTCCTGACTTTC
>-|17|TRBJ1-2|-|TRBV21-1
CASSKATGEGQDYGYTF
TGTGCCAGCAGCAAAGCCACCGGGGAAGGCCAGGACTATGGCTACACCTTC
>TRBD1|15|TRBJ1-1|-|TRBV19
CASSITGAMNTEAFF
TGTGCCAGTAGTATAACAGGGGCCATGAACACTGAAGCTTTCTTT
>-|15|TRBJ1-1|few|TRBV9
CASSVGRGSNTEAFF
TGTGCCAGCAGCGTAGGACGGGGGTCGAACACTGAAGCTTTCTTT
>-|13|TRBJ1-2|-|TRBV7-9
CASSSGDNYGYTF
TGTGCCAGCAGCTCTGGGGATAACTATGGCTACACCTTC
>-|12|TRBJ1-2|-|TRBV19
CASSYRDSGYTF
TGTGCCAGTAGTTACAGGGACTCTGGCTACACCTTC
>-|15|TRBJ1-6|-|TRBV6-1
CASSEYPGSGSPLHF
TGTGCCAGCAGTGAATATCCCGGGAGTGGATCACCCCTCCACTTT
>-|16|TRBJ2-7|-|TRBV14
CASSRHMDPASGEQYF
TGTGCCAGCAGTCGACACATGGACCCTGCCTCAGGGGAGCAGTACTTC
>TRBD2|17|TRBJ2-3|-|TRBV11-2
CASSFGLAGAGTDTQYF
TGTGCCAGCAGCTTCGGACTAGCGGGAGCAGGGACAGATACGCAGTATTTT
>-|15|TRBJ2-7|-|TRBV5-5
CASSLEGLVSYEQYF
TGTGCCAGCAGCCTTGAAGGGTTAGTCTCCTACGAGCAGTACTTC